One and the same sample provided the 7 T cell receptor beta chains below, sequenced in a study of T cells in Graves' hyperthyroidism and ophthalmopathy. Amplified TCR beta CDR3 regions came from RNA transcripts. The HTBI primer set drove a first-round RT-PCR of the TCR CDR3. One entry per CDR3 protein, called by TCRdb with MiXCR from the multiplex PCR reads. The sample holds some 560,000 distinct CDR3 sequences, approximately 14% seen once. The sample consisted of blood. Receptors originate from a woman between 25 and 40 years old with Graves' hyperthyroidism.

This clonotype came up many times. V is TRBV12-3 or TRBV12-4 and J is TRBJ2-7; weak D call: TRBD2 (6 bases). This CDR3 region has 12 residues. V was trimmed by 6 bases and J by 7 bases, leaving 13 bases between them. CDR3 amino acids: CASSGAAGEQYF. In DNA, the CDR3 is TGTGCCAGCAGCGGAGCGGCGGGGGAGCAGTACTTC.

This clonotype was detected only a few times. One end of the junction fails to match germline, which may point to a read error. This chain connects TRBV7-7 to TRBJ2-1; tentatively, D is TRBD1 or TRBD2 (5 bases each). The CDR3 extends over 14 amino acids. Germline CDR1 SSHAT, CDR2 FNYEAQ (reference sequence). CDR3 DNA sequence: TGTGCTAGCAGCTTATCCCCACGGGACCATGAGCAGTTCTTC. This sequence encodes CASSLSPRDHEQFF.

At least ten counts were recorded for this clonotype. The V call is TRBV6-2 or TRBV6-3, the J call TRBJ2-1, with a possible D match to TRBD2 (5 bases). The CDR3 covers 12 residues. V was clipped by 6 bases and J by 7 bases, with 10 bases between them. The germline V gene has CDR1 MNHEY and CDR2 SVGEGT. Here the CDR3 reads CASSSLANEQFF. The CDR3 region has the DNA TGTGCCAGCAGCAGCCTAGCAAATGAGCAGTTCTTC.

The sample holds a few counts of this clonotype. The chain employs TRBV4-3 and TRBJ1-1, with D uncertain. CDR1 is LGHNA and CDR2 is YSLEER in the germline V gene. The CDR3 runs to 13 residues. Trimming took off 1 base at V and 8 bases at J, with 11 bases between the two ends. CDR3 sequence: CASSQVGPDEAFF. CDR3 nucleotides: TGCGCCAGCAGCCAAGTTGGGCCGGACGAAGCTTTCTTT.

A few counts support this clonotype. The chain is built from TRBV4-2 and TRBJ2-1; 10 bases map to TRBD2. This CDR3 has 20 amino acids. Trimming cost V 1 base and J 0 bases; bases outside gene matches: 12. From germline, CDR1 is LGHNA and CDR2 YNFKEQ. CDR3 nucleotide sequence: TGTGCCAGCAGCCAAGTAGCGGGAGGAGGTCCTAAAAGCTCCTACAATGAGCAGTTCTTC. Translated, it gives CASSQVAGGGPKSSYNEQFF.

The gene calls are TRBV9 and TRBJ2-6, with D perhaps TRBD1 or TRBD2 (5 bases each). From germline, CDR1 is SGDLS and CDR2 YYNGEE. The length of the CDR3 is 16 residues. V lost 3 bases, J lost 4 bases, and 14 bases lay in between. In DNA, the CDR3 is TGTGCCAGCAGCGCCCCCCCCGGGGCCGGGGCCAACGTCCTGACTTTC. Protein: CASSAPPGAGANVLTF.

There are many counts of this clonotype. The V gene is TRBV12-3 or TRBV12-4, the J gene TRBJ2-2, with TRBD2 matching 11 bases. This CDR3 contains 17 residues. V was clipped by 5 bases and J by 5 bases; unmatched bases: 10. CDR3 amino acids: CASSPLAGGPVTGELFF. The CDR3 region has the DNA TGTGCCAGCAGTCCCTTAGCGGGAGGGCCTGTGACCGGGGAGCTGTTTTTT.